This TCR beta chain was identified in a study of T cell changes during pregnancy in multiple sclerosis. The CDR3 runs to 16 residues. The junction had 12 bases not matched to a gene; V was cut back by 4 bases and J by 4 bases. Germline CDR1 is SGHNT and CDR2 is YYREEE (reference sequence). This clone was detected only once. TCRdb's table, derived via immunoSEQ multiplex PCR, lists solely in-frame clones and lacks some. The sample shows approximately 52,000 clones, around 92% of them seen only once. The rearrangement joins TRBV5-4 to TRBJ2-3, with 7 bases lining up with TRBD2. This TCR derives from a female donor with multiple sclerosis, enrolled in a pregnancy study. The sample in question was CD4+ T cells from peripheral blood mononuclear cells, obtained after pregnancy. CDR3 region: CASSPEVGLVPDTQYF. DNA of the CDR3: TGTGCCAGCAGCCCCGAAGTCGGACTAGTACCAGATACGCAGTATTTT.